These 11 T cell receptor beta chains came from one sample sequenced in a study of cytomegalovirus exposure and HLA in healthy donors. This PCR relied on a set of 60 Vbeta primers and 13 Jbeta primers. Assay used: immunoSEQ multiplex PCR; TCRdb lists only in-frame clones, some missing. The sample has 90,000 to 120,000 clones; under 80% are singletons. The material sequenced was PBMCs. Source of these receptors: a woman aged 35 to 49 in good health and CMV-seropositive.

This rearrangement joins TRBV4-2 to TRBJ2-7; D unresolved. The CDR3 is 16 residues long. V was trimmed by 0 bases and J by 1 base, leaving 13 bases between them. Germline V gene sequence: CDR1 LGHNA, CDR2 YNFKEQ. The CDR3 coding sequence is TGTGCCAGCAGCCAAGATTGGCCGGGTAGGTCCTACGAGCAGTACTTC. This encodes CASSQDWPGRSYEQYF.

This chain links TRBV6-5 with TRBJ2-7, with D possibly being TRBD2 (6 bases). Germline assignment: CDR1 MNHEY and CDR2 SVGAGI. The length of the CDR3 is 15 residues. V lost 6 bases to trimming and J lost 0 bases, with 15 bases between them. In DNA, the CDR3 is TGTGCCAGCAGCTCCCCGGGGAGGAGCTCCTACGAGCAGTACTTC. This codes for CASSSPGRSSYEQYF.

The chain employs TRBV6-1 and TRBJ1-2; unclear D gene. Trimming stripped 1 base from V and 3 bases from J, with 9 bases between. The CDR3 is 14 residues long. Per the germline V gene, CDR1 is MNHNS and CDR2 is SASEGT. The CDR3 DNA sequence: TGTGCCAGCAGTGAAGGGCCGAAGTACTATGGCTACACCTTC. Residues: CASSEGPKYYGYTF.

V is TRBV29-1 and J is TRBJ1-1; D is perhaps TRBD1 (5 bases). Germline V CDR1 and CDR2: SQVTM, ANQGSEA. The CDR3 has 15 residues. V lost 5 bases and J 2 bases, leaving 18 bases between the germline ends. CDR3 region: CSVYDPHRRNTEAFF. The CDR3 region has the DNA TGCAGCGTTTACGACCCCCACAGGAGAAACACTGAAGCTTTCTTT.

This chain joins TRBV5-1 and TRBJ2-3; 11 positions match TRBD2. The CDR3 contains 15 residues. Trimming removed 2 bases from V and 5 bases from J; junction bases left unmatched: 4. Germline V gene data show CDR1 as SGHRS and CDR2 as YFSETQ. The DNA for the CDR3 is TGCGCCAGCAGCTTTAGCGGGGGGGCCATAGATACGCAGTATTTT. It is translated as CASSFSGGAIDTQYF.

The V gene is TRBV4-2, the J gene TRBJ1-5, with D unclear. The CDR3 has 13 amino acids. CDR1 is LGHNA, CDR2 YNFKEQ, per germline. Trimming removed 0 bases at V and 6 bases at J, with 6 bases between. The CDR3 sequence is CASSQDRVQPQHF. DNA of the CDR3: TGTGCCAGCAGCCAAGATCGGGTTCAGCCCCAGCATTTT.

The count of this clone is one. The chain has TRBV5-4 and TRBJ2-7; D gene unclear. CDR3 length: 15 amino acids. Germline V gene lookup returns CDR1 SGHNT and CDR2 YYREEE (reference sequence). V dropped 2 bases and J dropped 4 bases, with 16 bases sitting between them. This chain's CDR3 is CASSFFLTTGYEQYF. The CDR3 DNA is TGTGCCAGCAGCTTTTTCCTGACGACGGGTTACGAGCAGTACTTC. The full variable domain, rest sourced from reference TRBV5-4 and TRBJ2-7, is ETGVTQSPTHLIKTRGQQVTLRCSSQSGHNTVSWYQQALGQGPQFIFQYYREEENGRGNFPPRFSGLQFPNYSSELNVNALELDDSALYLCASSFFLTTGYEQYFGPGTRLTVT.

The chain employs TRBV5-1 and TRBJ2-3; 8 bases fit TRBD2. This CDR3 comprises 15 residues. CDR1 is SGHRS, CDR2 YFSETQ, per germline. J was trimmed by 1 base and V by 4 bases; bases with no gene match: 5. CDR3 residues: CASSPGLGGTDTQYF. In DNA, the CDR3 is TGCGCCAGCAGCCCGGGACTAGGAGGCACAGATACGCAGTATTTT.

V gene TRBV6-6 combines with J gene TRBJ1-5; D not resolved. The V and J ends lost 8 bases and 4 bases respectively, with 12 bases between them. CDR1 is MNHNY, CDR2 SVGAGI, per germline (reference sequence). CDR3 length: 13 residues. The CDR3 DNA follows: TGTGCCAGCGTAAGAGCCGGGAATCAGCCCCAGCATTTT. Its protein product is CASVRAGNQPQHF.

The genes are TRBV5-1 and TRBJ2-1; 7 bases agree with TRBD2. Unmatched junction bases numbered 7, after V lost 1 base and J lost 9 bases. The CDR3 totals 14 residues. Germline V gene data show CDR1 as SGHRS and CDR2 as YFSETQ. For the CDR3, the DNA is TGCGCCAGCAGCTTGTACGGGGGAGGGGTTGAGCAGTTCTTC. Protein product: CASSLYGGGVEQFF. Complete variable domain (other parts from reference TRBV5-1 and TRBJ2-1): KAGVTQTPRYLIKTRGQQVTLSCSPISGHRSVSWYQQTPGQGLQFLFEYFSETQRNKGNFPGRFSGRQFSNSRSEMNVSTLELGDSALYLCASSLYGGGVEQFFGPGTRLTVL.

The chain joins TRBV2 to TRBJ1-1; D is perhaps TRBD1 (5 bases). The CDR3 is made up of 14 amino acids. Trimming cost V 5 bases and J 1 base, with 11 bases left between them. In germline, CDR1 is SNHLY, CDR2 FYNNEI. The CDR3 loop reads CASSREGPNTEAFF. The CDR3 coding sequence is TGTGCCAGCAGTCGGGAGGGGCCGAACACTGAAGCTTTCTTT.